This TCR beta chain was captured by sequencing in a study of cytomegalovirus exposure and HLA in healthy donors. Amplification used 60 Vbeta primers and 13 Jbeta primers. Sequencing used immunoSEQ multiplex PCR; TCRdb keeps in-frame clones, though not all of them. The table lists around 300,000 clones, 72% of them singletons, with 2% to 2.5% in the top ten. Study-level results: From TCR beta sequences, most subjects' HLA-A and HLA-B alleles were reportedly predicted accurately.

This clone has only a few counts. The antigen is unknown. The sequence came from a female donor in good health and CMV-seronegative. Sequenced input: PBMCs.

For the CDR3, the DNA is TGTGCCAGCAGTGAAGTGGCAGGGGGCAATCAGCCCCAGCATTTT. As protein: CASSEVAGGNQPQHF. The chain recombines TRBV6-1 with TRBJ1-5, with D perhaps matching TRBD1 (6 bases). The CDR3 is 15 residues long. CDR1 MNHNS and CDR2 SASEGT come from the germline V gene. V was cut by 1 base and J by 2 bases, with 9 bases left in between.